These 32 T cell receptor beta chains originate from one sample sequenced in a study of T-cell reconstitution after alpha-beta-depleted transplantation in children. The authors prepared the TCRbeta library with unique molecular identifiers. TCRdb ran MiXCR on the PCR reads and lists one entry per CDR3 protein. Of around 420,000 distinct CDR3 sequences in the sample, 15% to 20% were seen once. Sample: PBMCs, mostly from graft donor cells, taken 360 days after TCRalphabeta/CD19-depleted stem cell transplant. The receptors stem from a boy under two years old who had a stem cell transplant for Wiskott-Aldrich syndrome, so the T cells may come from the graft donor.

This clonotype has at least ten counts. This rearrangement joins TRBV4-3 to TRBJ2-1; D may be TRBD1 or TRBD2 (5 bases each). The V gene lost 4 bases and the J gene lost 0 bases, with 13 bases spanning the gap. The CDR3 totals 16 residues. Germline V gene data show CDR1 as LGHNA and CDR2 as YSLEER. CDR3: CASSLAPGTSYNEQFF. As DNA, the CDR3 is TGCGCCAGCAGCCTAGCCCCAGGGACCTCCTACAATGAGCAGTTCTTC.

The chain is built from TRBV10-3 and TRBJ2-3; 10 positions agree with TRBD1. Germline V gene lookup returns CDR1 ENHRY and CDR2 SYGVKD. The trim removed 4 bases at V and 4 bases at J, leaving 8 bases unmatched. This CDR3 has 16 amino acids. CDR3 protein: CAISGGQGGNPDTQYF. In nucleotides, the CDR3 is TGTGCCATCAGTGGAGGACAGGGGGGGAACCCAGATACGCAGTATTTT.

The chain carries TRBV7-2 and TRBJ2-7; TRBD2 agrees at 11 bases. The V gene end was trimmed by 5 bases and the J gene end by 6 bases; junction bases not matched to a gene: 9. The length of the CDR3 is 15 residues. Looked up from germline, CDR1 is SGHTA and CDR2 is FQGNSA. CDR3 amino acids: CASSPRLAGLSEQYF. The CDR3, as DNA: TGTGCCAGCAGCCCGAGACTAGCGGGATTGTCCGAGCAGTACTTC. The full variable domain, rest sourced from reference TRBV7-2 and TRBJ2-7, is GAGVSQSPSNKVTEKGKDVELRCDPISGHTALYWYRQSLGQGLEFLIYFQGNSAPDKSGLPSDRFSAERTGGSVSTLTIQRTQQEDSAVYLCASSPRLAGLSEQYFGPGTRLTVT.

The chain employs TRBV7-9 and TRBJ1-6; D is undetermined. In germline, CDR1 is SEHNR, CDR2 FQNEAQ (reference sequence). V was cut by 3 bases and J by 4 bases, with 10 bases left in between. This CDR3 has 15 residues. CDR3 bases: TGTGCCAGCAGCTTTTCCGCAGAATATAATTCACCCCTCCACTTT. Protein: CASSFSAEYNSPLHF.

The CDR3 bases are TGCGCCAGCAGCTTCGCCCTAAAGGAGAACACTGAAGCTTTCTTT. Translating gives CASSFALKENTEAFF. The chain joins TRBV5-1 to TRBJ1-1; D is uncertain. The CDR3 loop spans 15 amino acids. V gave up 2 bases and J gave up 1 base, with 12 bases separating them. Germline CDR1 and CDR2: SGHRS and YFSETQ.

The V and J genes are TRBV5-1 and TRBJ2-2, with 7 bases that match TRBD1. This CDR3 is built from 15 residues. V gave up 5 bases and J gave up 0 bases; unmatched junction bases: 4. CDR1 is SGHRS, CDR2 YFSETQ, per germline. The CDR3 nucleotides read TGCGCCAGCAGGACCGGGACAGCGAACACCGGGGAGCTGTTTTTT. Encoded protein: CASRTGTANTGELFF.

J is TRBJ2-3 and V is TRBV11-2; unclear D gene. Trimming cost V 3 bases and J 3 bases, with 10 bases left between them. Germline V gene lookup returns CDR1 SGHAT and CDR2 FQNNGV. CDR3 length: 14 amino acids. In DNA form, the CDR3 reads TGTGCCAGCAGCTTGTCCCGAAGGACAGATACGCAGTATTTT. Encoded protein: CASSLSRRTDTQYF.

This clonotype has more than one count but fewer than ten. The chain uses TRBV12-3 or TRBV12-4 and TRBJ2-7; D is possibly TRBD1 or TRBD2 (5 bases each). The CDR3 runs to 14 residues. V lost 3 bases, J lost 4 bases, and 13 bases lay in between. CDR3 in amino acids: CASSFRDDPYEQYF. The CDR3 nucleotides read TGTGCCAGCAGTTTTAGGGACGACCCTTACGAGCAGTACTTC.

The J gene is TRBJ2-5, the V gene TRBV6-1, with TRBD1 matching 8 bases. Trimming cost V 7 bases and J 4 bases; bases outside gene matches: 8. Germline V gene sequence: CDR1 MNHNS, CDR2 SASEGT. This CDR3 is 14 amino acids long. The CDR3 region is CASTSDRARETQYF. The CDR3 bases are TGTGCCAGCACCTCGGACAGGGCGAGAGAGACCCAGTACTTC.

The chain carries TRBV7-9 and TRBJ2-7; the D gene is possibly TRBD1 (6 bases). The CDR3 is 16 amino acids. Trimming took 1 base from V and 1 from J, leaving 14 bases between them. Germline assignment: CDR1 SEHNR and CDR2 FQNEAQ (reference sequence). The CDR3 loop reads CASSLGPGETSYEQYF. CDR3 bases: TGTGCCAGCAGCTTAGGTCCAGGGGAAACTTCCTACGAGCAGTACTTC.

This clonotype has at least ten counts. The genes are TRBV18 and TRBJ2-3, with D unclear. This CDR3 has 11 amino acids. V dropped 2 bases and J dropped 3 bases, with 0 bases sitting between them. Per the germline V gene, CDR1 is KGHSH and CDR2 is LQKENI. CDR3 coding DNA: TGTGCCAGCTCACCAACAGATACGCAGTATTTT. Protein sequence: CASSPTDTQYF.

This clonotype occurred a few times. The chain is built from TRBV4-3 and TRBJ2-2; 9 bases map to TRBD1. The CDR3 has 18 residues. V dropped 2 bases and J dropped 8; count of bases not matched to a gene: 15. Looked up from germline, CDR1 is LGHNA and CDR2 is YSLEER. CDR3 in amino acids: CASSQLFLTGGATGELFF. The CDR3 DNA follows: TGCGCCAGCAGCCAACTATTTTTAACAGGGGGCGCGACAGGGGAGCTGTTTTTT.

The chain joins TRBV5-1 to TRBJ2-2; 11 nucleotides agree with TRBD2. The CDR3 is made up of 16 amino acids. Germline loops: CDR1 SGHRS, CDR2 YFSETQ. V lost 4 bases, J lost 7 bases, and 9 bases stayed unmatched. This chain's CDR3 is CASSASVTSGDGELFF. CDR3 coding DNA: TGCGCCAGCAGCGCGTCGGTGACTAGCGGGGACGGGGAGCTGTTTTTT.

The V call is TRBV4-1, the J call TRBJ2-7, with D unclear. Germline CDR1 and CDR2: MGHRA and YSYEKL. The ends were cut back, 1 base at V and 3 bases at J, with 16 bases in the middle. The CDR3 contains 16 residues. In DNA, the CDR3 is TGCGCCAGCAGCCAAGTAAAGGGCCCTTCAATCTACGAGCAGTACTTC. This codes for CASSQVKGPSIYEQYF.

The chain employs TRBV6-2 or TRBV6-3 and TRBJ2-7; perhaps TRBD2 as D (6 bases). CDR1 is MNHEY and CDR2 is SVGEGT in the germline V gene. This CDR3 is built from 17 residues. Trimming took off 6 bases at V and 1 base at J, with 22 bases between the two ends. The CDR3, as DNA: TGTGCCAGCAGATACCCCGGGGCGGGGTTAAGGTCCTACGAGCAGTACTTC. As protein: CASRYPGAGLRSYEQYF.

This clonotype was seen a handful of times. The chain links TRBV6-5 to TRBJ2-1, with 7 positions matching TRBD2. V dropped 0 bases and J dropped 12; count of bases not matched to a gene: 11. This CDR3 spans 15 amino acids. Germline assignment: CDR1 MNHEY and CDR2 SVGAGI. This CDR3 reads CASSYSSGGGKGQFF. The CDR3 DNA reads TGTGCCAGCAGTTACTCGTCGGGGGGAGGTAAGGGGCAGTTCTTC.

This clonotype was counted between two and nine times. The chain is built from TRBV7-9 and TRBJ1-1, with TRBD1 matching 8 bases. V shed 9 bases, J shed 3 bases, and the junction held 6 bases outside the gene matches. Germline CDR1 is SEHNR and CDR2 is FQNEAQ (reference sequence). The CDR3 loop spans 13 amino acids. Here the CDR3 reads CASQGAEDTEAFF. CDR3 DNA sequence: TGTGCCAGTCAGGGGGCTGAGGACACTGAAGCTTTCTTT. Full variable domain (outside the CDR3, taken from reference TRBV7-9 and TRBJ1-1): DTGVSQNPRHKITKRGQNVTFRCDPISEHNRLYWYRQTLGQGPEFLTYFQNEAQLEKSRLLSDRFSAERPKGSFSTLEIQRTEQGDSAMYLCASQGAEDTEAFFGQGTRLTVV.

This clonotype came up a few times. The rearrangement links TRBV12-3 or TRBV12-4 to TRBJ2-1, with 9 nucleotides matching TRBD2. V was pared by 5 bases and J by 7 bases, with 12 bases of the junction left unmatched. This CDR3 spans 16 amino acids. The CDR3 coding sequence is TGTGCCAGCAGTCTAAGGGTGGGACTAGCTAGGAATGAGCAGTTCTTC. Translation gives CASSLRVGLARNEQFF.

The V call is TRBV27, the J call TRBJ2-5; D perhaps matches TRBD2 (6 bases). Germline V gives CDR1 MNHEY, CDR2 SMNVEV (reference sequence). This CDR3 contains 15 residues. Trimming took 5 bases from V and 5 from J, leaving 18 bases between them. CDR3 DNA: TGTGCCAGCAGTCCCCCGGGGGTATTGGGGGAGACCCAGTACTTC. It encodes CASSPPGVLGETQYF.

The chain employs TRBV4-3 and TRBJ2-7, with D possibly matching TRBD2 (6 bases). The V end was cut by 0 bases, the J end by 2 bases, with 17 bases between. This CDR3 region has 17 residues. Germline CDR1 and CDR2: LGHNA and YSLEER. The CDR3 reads CASSQDLMDGRTYEQYF. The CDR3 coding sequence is TGCGCCAGCAGCCAAGACCTAATGGACGGGAGAACCTACGAGCAGTACTTC.

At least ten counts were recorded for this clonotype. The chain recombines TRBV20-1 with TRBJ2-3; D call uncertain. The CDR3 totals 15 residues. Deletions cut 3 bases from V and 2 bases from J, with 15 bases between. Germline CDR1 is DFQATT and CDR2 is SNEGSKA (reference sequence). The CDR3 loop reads CSASGWGYVTDTQYF. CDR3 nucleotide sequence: TGCAGTGCTAGTGGATGGGGTTATGTCACAGATACGCAGTATTTT.

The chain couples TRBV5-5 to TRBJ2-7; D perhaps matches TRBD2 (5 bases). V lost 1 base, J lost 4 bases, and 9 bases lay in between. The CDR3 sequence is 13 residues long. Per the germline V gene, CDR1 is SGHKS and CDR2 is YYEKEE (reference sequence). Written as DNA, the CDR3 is TGTGCCAGCAGCTTGACTAGGATTTACGAGCAGTACTTC. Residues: CASSLTRIYEQYF.

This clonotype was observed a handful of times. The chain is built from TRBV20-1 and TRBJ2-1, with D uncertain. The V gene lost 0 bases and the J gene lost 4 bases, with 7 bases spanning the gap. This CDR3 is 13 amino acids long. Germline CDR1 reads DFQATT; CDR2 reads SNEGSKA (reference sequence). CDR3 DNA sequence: TGCAGTGCTAGAGAAAGCCCATACAATGAGCAGTTCTTC. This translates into CSARESPYNEQFF.

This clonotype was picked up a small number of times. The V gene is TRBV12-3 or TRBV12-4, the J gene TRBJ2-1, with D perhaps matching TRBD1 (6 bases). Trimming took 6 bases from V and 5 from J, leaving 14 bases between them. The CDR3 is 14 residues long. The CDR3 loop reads CASRAAGVNNEQFF. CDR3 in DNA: TGTGCCAGCAGGGCGGCAGGGGTTAACAATGAGCAGTTCTTC.

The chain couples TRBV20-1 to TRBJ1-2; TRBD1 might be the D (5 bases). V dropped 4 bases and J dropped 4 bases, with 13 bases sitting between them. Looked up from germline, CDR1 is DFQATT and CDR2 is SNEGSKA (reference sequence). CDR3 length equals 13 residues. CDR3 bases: TGCAGTGCTACGGGGGAGAGGGCCTATGGCTACACCTTC. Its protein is CSATGERAYGYTF.

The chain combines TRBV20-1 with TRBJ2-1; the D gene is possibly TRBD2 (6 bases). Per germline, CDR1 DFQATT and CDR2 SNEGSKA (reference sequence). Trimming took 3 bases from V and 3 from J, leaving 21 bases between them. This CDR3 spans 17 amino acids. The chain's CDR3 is CSARAGGLRLLYNEQFF. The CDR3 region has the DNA TGCAGTGCTAGGGCCGGGGGTTTAAGACTACTCTACAATGAGCAGTTCTTC.

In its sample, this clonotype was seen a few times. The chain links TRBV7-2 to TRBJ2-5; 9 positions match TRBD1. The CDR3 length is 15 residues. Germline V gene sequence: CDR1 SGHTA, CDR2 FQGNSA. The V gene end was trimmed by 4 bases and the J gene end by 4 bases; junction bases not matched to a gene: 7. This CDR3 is CASSYTGGKGETQYF. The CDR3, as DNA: TGTGCCAGCAGCTACACAGGGGGCAAAGGAGAGACCCAGTACTTC.

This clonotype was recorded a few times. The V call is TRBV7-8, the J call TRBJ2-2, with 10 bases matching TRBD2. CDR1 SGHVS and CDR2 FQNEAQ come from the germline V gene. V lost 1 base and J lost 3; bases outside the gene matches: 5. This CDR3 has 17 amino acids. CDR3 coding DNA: TGTGCCAGCAGCTTAGTACGGACTAGCGGTTACACCGGGGAGCTGTTTTTT. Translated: CASSLVRTSGYTGELFF.

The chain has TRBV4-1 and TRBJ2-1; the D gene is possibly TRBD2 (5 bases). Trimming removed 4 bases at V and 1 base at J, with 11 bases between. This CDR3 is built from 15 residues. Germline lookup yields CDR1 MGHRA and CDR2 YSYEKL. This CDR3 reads CASSPARGSYNEQFF. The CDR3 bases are TGCGCCAGCAGCCCGGCGCGAGGGTCCTACAATGAGCAGTTCTTC.

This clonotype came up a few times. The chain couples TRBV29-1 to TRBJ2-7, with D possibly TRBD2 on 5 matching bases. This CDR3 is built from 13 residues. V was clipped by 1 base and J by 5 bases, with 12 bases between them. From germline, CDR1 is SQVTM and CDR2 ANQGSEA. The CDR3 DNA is TGCAGCGTTGAAGGAACTCCCGGGGACGAGCAGTACTTC. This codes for CSVEGTPGDEQYF.

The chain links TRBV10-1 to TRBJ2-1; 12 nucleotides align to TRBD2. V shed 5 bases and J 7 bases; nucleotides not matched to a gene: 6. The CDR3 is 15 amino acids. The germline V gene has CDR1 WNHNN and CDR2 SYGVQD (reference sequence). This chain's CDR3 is CASSLTSGRINEQFF. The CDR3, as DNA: TGCGCCAGCAGTCTCACTAGCGGGAGGATAAATGAGCAGTTCTTC.

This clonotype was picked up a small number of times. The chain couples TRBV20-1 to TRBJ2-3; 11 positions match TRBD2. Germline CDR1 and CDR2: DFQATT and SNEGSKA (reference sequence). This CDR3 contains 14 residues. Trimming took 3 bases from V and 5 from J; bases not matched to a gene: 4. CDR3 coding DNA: TGCAGTGCTAGTTTTCTAGCGGGAGGAGATACGCAGTATTTT. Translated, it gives CSASFLAGGDTQYF.